The clone carrying this TCR beta chain was seen a few times. The antigen is unknown. The V end was cut by 4 bases, the J end by 7 bases, with 12 bases between. CDR1 is SGHNT and CDR2 is YYREEE in the germline V gene (reference sequence). The CDR3 covers 14 residues. The Oncomine TCR Beta short-read assay was applied to DNA of cultured CD4+ T cells. Via MiXCR, TCRdb re-called the PCR reads, giving one row per CDR3 protein. This table has approximately 21,000 distinct CDR3 sequences, 45% to 50% appearing once. Treatment noted: approximately 10-day PBMC culture with coronavirus spike peptide pools or control peptides (ViraFEST assay). This record belongs to a study of vaccination and CD4 T cells after COVID-19. At the level of the study: Control wells got either CEFX epitopes, HIV-1 Nef peptides, or no peptide at all. Study-wide results and limits: Researchers report that 304 of 307 vaccine-specific clones in convalescent patients proved spike mono-reactive.

The sequencing input was cultured CD4+ T cells from blood. The clonotype originates from a human donor with COVID-19. The genes are TRBV5-4 and TRBJ1-6; D gene ambiguous. CDR3 protein: CASSPGGPNSPLHF. The CDR3 nucleotides read TGTGCCAGCAGCCCTGGAGGTCCCAATTCACCCCTCCACTTT.